One sample yielded the 23 T cell receptor beta chains listed below, sequenced in a study of shared clonotypes between healthy human individuals. Naive CD8 cells lacked CD45RO, underwent positive selection for CCR7 and left out terminally differentiated effector memory CD45RA+ cells. Assay used: immunoSEQ multiplex PCR; TCRdb lists only in-frame clones, some missing. The data contain millions of clones, roughly 95% of them singletons. Sequencing was done on a sample of naive CD8+ T cells sorted from blood. These TCRs come from a man aged 18 to 35 in good health.

This chain joins TRBV7-9 and TRBJ2-7; 7 bases agree with TRBD2. CDR1 and CDR2 from the germline V gene are SEHNR and FQNEAQ (reference sequence). The ends lost 11 bases at V and 0 bases at J; junction bases unmatched: 7. The CDR3 is made up of 13 amino acids. The CDR3 spells CAGRSGDSYEQYF. As DNA, the CDR3 is TGTGCCGGGCGGAGCGGGGACTCCTACGAGCAGTACTTC.

The V call is TRBV7-8, the J call TRBJ2-5, with D perhaps matching TRBD2 (6 bases). Germline V gives CDR1 SGHVS, CDR2 FQNEAQ. This CDR3 comprises 15 residues. V was cut by 2 bases and J by 3 bases, with 13 bases left in between. The CDR3 reads CASSLLGGEEETQYF. The CDR3 DNA reads as TGTGCCAGCAGCTTACTCGGCGGGGAGGAAGAGACCCAGTACTTC.

The chain employs TRBV2 and TRBJ2-7, with TRBD1 matching over 11 bases. Germline V gives CDR1 SNHLY, CDR2 FYNNEI. The length of the CDR3 is 15 residues. V lost 7 bases to trimming and J lost 5 bases; unmatched junction nucleotides: 10. Here the CDR3 reads CASNTIGTGGDEQYF. CDR3 nucleotides: TGTGCCAGCAATACGATCGGGACAGGGGGTGACGAGCAGTACTTC. Variable domain in full (rest from reference TRBV2 and TRBJ2-7): EPEVTQTPSHQVTQMGQEVILRCVPISNHLYFYWYRQILGQKVEFLVSFYNNEISEKSEIFDDQFSVERPDGSNFTLKIRSTKLEDSAMYFCASNTIGTGGDEQYFGPGTRLTVT.

The chain recombines TRBV5-6 with TRBJ1-4; unclear D gene. This CDR3 comprises 12 residues. Per germline, CDR1 SGHDT and CDR2 YYEEEE. Trimming took 2 bases from V and 6 from J, leaving 5 bases between them. The chain's CDR3 is CASSFADEKLFF. As DNA, the CDR3 is TGTGCCAGCAGCTTTGCGGATGAAAAACTGTTTTTT.

The rearrangement links TRBV27 to TRBJ1-2; possibly TRBD1 for D (6 bases). CDR3 length: 14 residues. Per the germline V gene, CDR1 is MNHEY and CDR2 is SMNVEV (reference sequence). Trimming shortened V by 2 bases and J by 4 bases, and 11 bases separated the two germline ends. In nucleotides, the CDR3 is TGTGCCAGCAGTTTAGGTACAGGGATCTATGGCTACACCTTC. Translation gives CASSLGTGIYGYTF.

The J gene is TRBJ1-6, the V gene TRBV30; D remains unclear. CDR3 size: 12 residues. The germline gives CDR1 GTSNPN, CDR2 SVGIG (reference sequence). V was clipped by 8 bases and J by 5 bases, with 10 bases between them. CDR3 bases: TGTGCCGAGACGGTTGATAATTCACCCCTCCACTTT. Encoded protein: CAETVDNSPLHF.

The rearrangement links TRBV10-2 to TRBJ2-7; 11 bases fit TRBD2. There are 15 residues in the CDR3. V dropped 1 base and J dropped 4; count of bases not matched to a gene: 3. Germline V gene lookup returns CDR1 WSHSY and CDR2 SAAADI. CDR3 sequence reads: CASSELGLAAYEQYF. DNA of the CDR3: TGCGCCAGCAGTGAGTTGGGACTAGCGGCTTACGAGCAGTACTTC.

V is TRBV7-9 and J is TRBJ2-2, with D hard to call. The germline gives CDR1 SEHNR, CDR2 FQNEAQ (reference sequence). The CDR3 has 17 residues. V dropped 5 bases and J dropped 0 bases, with 16 bases sitting between them. CDR3 protein: CASSPYRDSTNTGELFF. CDR3 in DNA: TGTGCCAGCAGCCCCTACCGAGACTCCACGAACACCGGGGAGCTGTTTTTT.

The V call is TRBV11-2, the J call TRBJ1-1, with D tentatively TRBD1 (6 bases). Germline loops: CDR1 SGHAT, CDR2 FQNNGV. This CDR3 comprises 14 residues. The ends were cut back, 2 bases at V and 1 base at J, with 8 bases in the middle. CDR3 coding DNA: TGTGCCAGCAGCTTAACGGACAGGAACACTGAAGCTTTCTTT. Translation: CASSLTDRNTEAFF.

The rearrangement joins TRBV10-2 to TRBJ2-7; 9 bases agree with TRBD1. The J segment lost 3 bases and the V segment lost 4 bases, leaving 7 bases of the junction unmatched. The germline CDR1 and CDR2 sequences are WSHSY and SAAADI. The CDR3 runs to 15 residues. In DNA form, the CDR3 reads TGCGCCAGCAGTGGACTCGGGACAGGGTACTACGAGCAGTACTTC. This codes for CASSGLGTGYYEQYF.

V and J are TRBV7-9 and TRBJ2-3; 8 nucleotides match TRBD1. This CDR3 comprises 14 residues. Per the germline V gene, CDR1 is SEHNR and CDR2 is FQNEAQ (reference sequence). J lost 5 bases, V lost 5 bases, and 6 bases had no gene match. Here the CDR3 reads CASSLGTGGDTQYF. As DNA, the CDR3 is TGTGCCAGCAGCCTCGGGACAGGAGGAGATACGCAGTATTTT.

This sequence joins TRBV4-1 and TRBJ1-5; D call uncertain. The V end lost 0 bases, the J end lost 5 bases, and 8 bases lay between the germline ends. The germline V gene encodes CDR1 MGHRA and CDR2 YSYEKL. The CDR3 contains 14 residues. The DNA of the CDR3 is TGCGCCAGCAGCCAAGATAATGCGGATCAGCCCCAGCATTTT. This gives the protein CASSQDNADQPQHF.

V is TRBV4-1 and J is TRBJ1-1; no clear D gene. CDR1 is MGHRA, CDR2 YSYEKL, per germline. Deletions cut 4 bases from V and 3 bases from J, with 9 bases between. This CDR3 contains 13 residues. Written as DNA, the CDR3 is TGCGCCAGCAGCCCCTCTCCCTACACTGAAGCTTTCTTT. Translating it yields CASSPSPYTEAFF.

The chain recombines TRBV28 with TRBJ1-1; D remains unclear. Germline V gene lookup returns CDR1 MDHEN and CDR2 SYDVKM. The CDR3 covers 12 residues. V was shortened by 3 bases and J by 11 bases, with 13 bases between the two germline ends. CDR3 sequence (DNA): TGTGCCAGCAGTTTGGACGGTTCGGGGGCTTTCTTT. Its protein is CASSLDGSGAFF.

The chain employs TRBV9 and TRBJ2-5, with TRBD2 matching over 9 bases. The J segment lost 4 bases and the V segment lost 4 bases, leaving 5 bases of the junction unmatched. CDR1 is SGDLS and CDR2 is YYNGEE in the germline V gene. CDR3 length equals 14 residues. CDR3 nucleotide sequence: TGTGCCAGCAGCTTTAGCGGGAGCCCAGAGACCCAGTACTTC. This encodes CASSFSGSPETQYF.

The genes are TRBV7-2 and TRBJ2-3, with 10 bases lining up with TRBD2. The J segment lost 5 bases and the V segment lost 2 bases, leaving 7 bases of the junction unmatched. The CDR3 totals 16 residues. Germline V gene sequence: CDR1 SGHTA, CDR2 FQGNSA. Here the CDR3 reads CASSLKREGLEDTQYF. The CDR3 nucleotides read TGTGCCAGCAGCTTAAAGCGGGAGGGCCTGGAAGATACGCAGTATTTT.

The chain combines TRBV5-4 with TRBJ1-3, with 8 bases matching TRBD1. Germline-derived CDR1 and CDR2 are SGHNT and YYREEE (reference sequence). J gave up 4 bases and V 0 bases, and 12 bases lay outside the gene matches. This CDR3 has 18 residues. CDR3 DNA sequence: TGTGCCAGCAGCTTGGAGCCCCAGGGGGCGAGTTCCGGAAACACCATATATTTT. Protein product: CASSLEPQGASSGNTIYF.

As to this clone: With a far larger clone one base away, a read error is the likely cause. This specimen includes other DNA sequences encoding the same CDR3. The genes are TRBV7-9 and TRBJ2-7, with D maybe TRBD2 (6 bases). Germline V gene data show CDR1 as SEHNR and CDR2 as FQNEAQ (reference sequence). The CDR3 extends over 11 amino acids. V lost 3 bases and J 6 bases, leaving 6 bases between the germline ends. The CDR3: CASSFGGEQYF. The CDR3, as DNA: TGTGCCAGCAGCTTCGGGGGCGAGCAGTACTTC.

This chain links TRBV9 with TRBJ2-7, with D perhaps TRBD1 or TRBD2 (6 bases each). Germline lookup yields CDR1 SGDLS and CDR2 YYNGEE. Trimming took off 2 bases at V and 5 bases at J, with 14 bases between the two ends. The CDR3 sequence is 14 residues long. For the CDR3, the DNA is TGTGCCAGCAGCGTGGGGGGCTGGAAAGACGAGCAGTACTTC. Protein product: CASSVGGWKDEQYF.

About this clone itself: The identical CDR3 is also encoded by other nucleotide sequences in the sample. The chain employs TRBV18 and TRBJ2-7; D gene uncertain. This CDR3 comprises 12 residues. CDR1 KGHSH and CDR2 LQKENI come from the germline V gene. V gave up 6 bases and J gave up 3 bases, with 9 bases separating them. This CDR3 reads CASSPSNYEQYF. Written as DNA, the CDR3 is TGTGCCAGCTCCCCCTCAAACTACGAGCAGTACTTC.

The V call is TRBV27, the J call TRBJ1-2; D may be TRBD1 (6 bases). CDR3 length: 18 residues. Germline assignment: CDR1 MNHEY and CDR2 SMNVEV (reference sequence). Trimming took off 3 bases at V and 2 bases at J, with 22 bases between the two ends. DNA of the CDR3: TGTGCCAGCAGTTTCGTTTATGTTCAGGGGTTGCCAAACTATGGCTACACCTTC. Translated: CASSFVYVQGLPNYGYTF.

V and J are TRBV19 and TRBJ1-1; 8 positions agree with TRBD1. CDR1 LNHDA and CDR2 SQIVND come from the germline V gene (reference sequence). The CDR3 length is 13 residues. V was clipped by 5 bases and J by 6 bases; unmatched bases: 5. CDR3 DNA sequence: TGTGCCAGTAGTGTAGGACAGGGCCCTGAAGCTTTCTTT. Amino acid sequence: CASSVGQGPEAFF.

This CDR3 reads CASSLSQSGSYEQYF. CDR3 in DNA: TGTGCCAGCAGCTTGTCGCAGTCTGGGTCCTACGAGCAGTACTTC. The chain is built from TRBV7-6 and TRBJ2-7; D gene uncertain. Trimming took off 3 bases at V and 1 base at J, with 13 bases between the two ends. The CDR3 covers 15 residues. Germline V gene lookup returns CDR1 SGHVS and CDR2 FNYEAQ.